The 29 T cell receptor beta chains below come from one sample, sequenced in a study of Graves' ophthalmopathy and Graves' hyperthyroidism. RNA served as the template for amplifying TCR beta CDR3 regions. HTBI-primed RT-PCR formed the first round, and a multiplex PCR formed the second. Via MiXCR, TCRdb re-called the multiplex PCR reads, giving one row per CDR3 protein. The repertoire holds about 400,000 distinct CDR3 sequences, with 18% as singletons. Material: peripheral blood. The origin of the receptors is a woman between 18 and 29 years old with Graves' ophthalmopathy.

The CDR3 loop is CASSQELATDTQYF. The CDR3 DNA is TGCGCCAGCAGCCAAGAGTTAGCAACAGATACGCAGTATTTT. The chain combines TRBV4-1 with TRBJ2-3; D unclear. The CDR3 has 14 amino acids. With 0 bases removed from V and 3 bases from J, the gap between germline ends came to 7 bases. In germline, CDR1 is MGHRA, CDR2 YSYEKL.

In regard to this clonotype: A much larger clone lies a single base off, so this may be a read error. The chain uses TRBV7-8 and TRBJ2-7; possible D gene TRBD2, 5 bases. This CDR3 spans 13 amino acids. The germline CDR1 and CDR2 sequences are SGHVS and FQNEAQ. CDR3 in DNA: TGTGCCAGCAGTTTCGGGGTTCCCTACGGGCAGTACTTC. Encoded protein: CASSFGVPYGQYF.

The CDR3 sequence is CAAVPGNTEAFF. CDR3 in DNA: TGTGCAGCGGTCCCGGGTAACACTGAAGCTTTCTTT. V is TRBV6-1 and J is TRBJ1-1; no firm D call. The CDR3 sequence is 12 residues long. Per germline, CDR1 MNHNS and CDR2 SASEGT.

The V gene is TRBV6-2 or TRBV6-3, the J gene TRBJ1-1; D remains ambiguous. CDR1 MNHEY and CDR2 SVGEGT come from the germline V gene. Trimming cost V 8 bases and J 5 bases, with 18 bases left between them. This CDR3 is 14 amino acids long. The chain's CDR3 is CASGRRRFGTEAFF. As DNA, the CDR3 is TGTGCCAGCGGACGAAGACGCTTCGGGACTGAAGCTTTCTTT.

This clonotype was counted ten times or more. The chain carries TRBV12-3 or TRBV12-4 and TRBJ2-2; 16 bases are shared with TRBD2. With 8 bases clipped from V and 4 bases from J, the junction kept 1 base outside the gene matches. The CDR3 has 15 residues. The CDR3 sequence is CASGTSGGATGELFF. In nucleotides, the CDR3 is TGTGCCAGCGGGACTAGCGGGGGGGCCACCGGGGAGCTGTTTTTT.

The chain recombines TRBV28 with TRBJ2-5, with 7 bases fitting TRBD1. The CDR3 is 14 residues long. Losses at the gene ends were 4 bases for V and 7 bases for J; bases not matched to a gene: 9. Germline CDR1 and CDR2: MDHEN and SYDVKM. This CDR3 reads CASSSTGQKGTQYF. The CDR3 bases are TGTGCCAGCAGTTCGACAGGGCAAAAAGGGACCCAGTACTTC. The full variable domain, with the rest looked up from reference TRBV28 and TRBJ2-5, is DVKVTQSSRYLVKRTGEKVFLECVQDMDHENMFWYRQDPGLGLRLIYFSYDVKMKEKGDIPEGYSVSREKKERFSLILESASTNQTSMYLCASSSTGQKGTQYFGPGTRLLVL.

This clonotype showed up many times. The genes are TRBV24-1 and TRBJ2-2, with TRBD1 matching over 7 bases. The CDR3 contains 12 residues. Germline lookup yields CDR1 KGHDR and CDR2 SFDVKD. V was pared by 9 bases and J by 4 bases, with 1 base of the junction left unmatched. This chain's CDR3 is CATRQGTGELFF. The CDR3 DNA reads TGTGCCACCCGACAGGGCACCGGGGAGCTGTTTTTT.

The chain is built from TRBV29-1 and TRBJ2-7, with D tentatively TRBD1 (5 bases). CDR1 and CDR2 (germline): SQVTM, ANQGSEA. The CDR3 totals 17 residues. Between the trimmed V and J ends, which lost 5 bases and 1 base, there was a span of 24 bases. The DNA of the CDR3 is TGCAGCGTTCAACTTTATCGTCGCGCAGGGCAATCCTACGAGCAGTACTTC. Translation gives CSVQLYRRAGQSYEQYF.

This clonotype was found a few times. The chain is built from TRBV6-2 or TRBV6-3 and TRBJ1-1; D is unclear. Looked up from germline, CDR1 is MNHEY and CDR2 is SVGEGT. V lost 2 bases and J 5 bases, leaving 6 bases between the germline ends. The CDR3 sequence is 12 residues long. The CDR3 nucleotides read TGTGCCAGCAGTTACGTCTGGACTGAAGCTTTCTTT. This encodes CASSYVWTEAFF.

This clonotype was counted ten times or more. Relative to the germline gene, one junction end is altered; a read error may explain this. The rearrangement links TRBV13 to TRBJ1-1; D is uncertain. The germline V gene has CDR1 PRHDT and CDR2 FYEKMQ (reference sequence). CDR3 length: 14 amino acids. CDR3 loop: CASRFRETYTEAFF. Here the CDR3 DNA reads TGTGCCAGCCGCTTCCGGGAAACCTACACTGAAGCTTTCTTT. Full variable domain (outside the CDR3, taken from reference TRBV13 and TRBJ1-1): AAGVIQSPRHLIKEKRETATLKCYPIPRHDTVYWYQQGPGQDPQFLISFYEKMQSDKGSIPDRFSAQQFSDYHSELNMSSLELGDSALYFCASRFRETYTEAFFGQGTRLTVV.

Many counts were recorded for this clonotype. The rearrangement joins TRBV11-2 to TRBJ2-2; tentatively, D is TRBD2 (6 bases). Germline lookup yields CDR1 SGHAT and CDR2 FQNNGV. The CDR3 sequence is 17 residues long. The V end was cut by 4 bases, the J end by 6 bases, with 21 bases between. The CDR3 here is CASSYPREVKVAGELFF. The CDR3 nucleotides read TGTGCCAGCAGCTACCCAAGGGAGGTGAAAGTCGCCGGGGAGCTGTTTTTT.

This clonotype was counted ten times or more. The junction and the germline gene differ at one end; a read error may be behind it. The gene calls are TRBV12-5 and TRBJ1-1, with a weak D call TRBD1 (6 bases). The V gene's germline CDR1 is LGHNT and CDR2 FRNRAP. This CDR3 comprises 14 residues. CDR3: CASGLYPGQPLTSF. CDR3 coding DNA: TGTGCTAGTGGTTTGTACCCCGGACAGCCCCTCACTTCCTTT.

The chain is built from TRBV6-4 and TRBJ2-6, with D possibly TRBD1 on 5 matching bases. There are 16 residues in the CDR3. V was clipped by 0 bases and J by 1 base, with 7 bases between them. CDR1 MRHNA and CDR2 SNTAGT come from the germline V gene. The CDR3 is CASSDSGASGANVLTF. The CDR3 nucleotides read TGTGCCAGCAGTGACTCAGGGGCTTCTGGGGCCAACGTCCTGACTTTC.

This sequence joins TRBV4-1 and TRBJ2-2; maybe TRBD2 (5 bases). CDR1 and CDR2 (germline): MGHRA, YSYEKL. CDR3 length: 17 amino acids. V was pared by 2 bases and J by 5 bases, with 18 bases between. The CDR3: CASSQKAQAAITGELFF. As DNA, the CDR3 is TGCGCCAGCAGCCAAAAGGCGCAAGCGGCTATTACCGGGGAGCTGTTTTTT.

The V and J genes are TRBV18 and TRBJ2-5; the match to TRBD1 covers 8 bases. The CDR3 covers 14 residues. Germline V gives CDR1 KGHSH, CDR2 LQKENI. The V segment lost 3 bases and the J segment 4 bases; nucleotides outside the gene matches: 4. The CDR3 DNA is TGTGCCAGCTCACCGCTGGACAGGGCAGAGACCCAGTACTTC. Translated: CASSPLDRAETQYF.

Many counts were recorded for this clonotype. The gene calls are TRBV6-1 and TRBJ1-5; possible D gene TRBD1, 5 bases. The germline gives CDR1 MNHNS, CDR2 SASEGT. V lost 8 bases and J lost 2, with 16 bases in between. The CDR3 has 15 residues. The CDR3 bases are TGTGCCAGCGGACATTACGAGGGCGGCAATCAGCCCCAGCATTTT. It encodes CASGHYEGGNQPQHF.

This clonotype appeared many times. The chain joins TRBV2 to TRBJ1-1; D unresolved. The V end was cut by 7 bases, the J end by 1 base, with 10 bases between. This CDR3 is 13 amino acids long. The germline V gene encodes CDR1 SNHLY and CDR2 FYNNEI. The CDR3 DNA reads TGTGCCAGCATCTTTAAAGAGAACACTGAAGCTTTCTTT. It yields the protein CASIFKENTEAFF.

This clonotype came up many times. The chain recombines TRBV25-1 with TRBJ1-2; tentative D call: TRBD1 (5 bases). CDR3 length: 11 amino acids. Germline V gene data show CDR1 as MGHDK and CDR2 as SYGVNS. V was shortened by 9 bases and J by 8 bases, with 13 bases between the two germline ends. DNA of the CDR3: TGTGCCAGTTTGGCAGGGTACGGCTACACCTTC. This translates into CASLAGYGYTF.

This clonotype was seen repeatedly, ten times or more. This chain joins TRBV7-3 and TRBJ1-2, with 9 bases fitting TRBD1. The germline V gene has CDR1 SGHTA and CDR2 FQGTGA. Germline trimming cut 5 bases from V and 4 bases from J; bases unmatched to any gene: 8. This CDR3 region has 15 residues. The CDR3 region is CASSRGTGPSYGYTF. The CDR3 nucleotides are TGTGCCAGCAGCAGAGGGACAGGGCCCTCCTATGGCTACACCTTC.

This clonotype came up many times. The chain carries TRBV19 and TRBJ1-5; 9 nucleotides agree with TRBD1. Germline CDR1 LNHDA, CDR2 SQIVND (reference sequence). The CDR3 loop spans 14 amino acids. V was pared by 7 bases and J by 7 bases, with 8 bases of the junction left unmatched. The CDR3 sequence is CASTLGTGHQPQHF. CDR3 in DNA: TGTGCCAGTACCCTGGGGACAGGGCACCAGCCCCAGCATTTT.

In its sample, this clonotype was seen many times. J is TRBJ2-5 and V is TRBV5-1; D remains unclear. The V gene's germline CDR1 is SGHRS and CDR2 YFSETQ. Trimming pared 5 bases from V and 4 bases from J, leaving 18 bases between. The CDR3 is 15 residues long. The CDR3 here is CASSPTRGSGETQYF. CDR3 DNA: TGCGCCAGCAGTCCTACTCGTGGGTCGGGAGAGACCCAGTACTTC.

The chain joins TRBV7-8 to TRBJ2-7; TRBD2 matches at 11 bases. Germline trimming cut 1 base from V and 0 bases from J; bases unmatched to any gene: 5. Germline V CDR1 and CDR2: SGHVS, FQNEAQ. This CDR3 comprises 17 residues. This chain's CDR3 is CASSLGVLAGVSYEQYF. The CDR3 DNA sequence: TGTGCCAGCAGCTTAGGCGTACTAGCGGGGGTCTCCTACGAGCAGTACTTC.

This clonotype was detected many times. The rearrangement uses TRBV4-2 and TRBJ2-5; a weak D match, TRBD2 (7 bases). V lost 1 base to trimming and J lost 2 bases, with 17 bases between them. Germline CDR1 LGHNA, CDR2 YNFKEQ. The CDR3 contains 17 residues. The chain's CDR3 is CASSQVAGASYQETQYF. DNA for the CDR3: TGTGCCAGCAGCCAAGTGGCGGGGGCGTCCTATCAAGAGACCCAGTACTTC.

J is TRBJ1-1 and V is TRBV29-1; TRBD1 aligns across 8 bases. The germline V gene has CDR1 SQVTM and CDR2 ANQGSEA. This CDR3 has 14 amino acids. V shed 8 bases and J 0 bases; nucleotides not matched to a gene: 8. The CDR3 here is CSSNRGTMNTEAFF. The CDR3 nucleotides read TGCAGCTCAAACAGGGGGACCATGAACACTGAAGCTTTCTTT.

At least ten counts were recorded for this clonotype. V is TRBV28 and J is TRBJ2-4; D assignment may be TRBD1 or TRBD2 (6 bases each). V was shortened by 2 bases and J by 8 bases, with 16 bases between the two germline ends. The germline gives CDR1 MDHEN, CDR2 SYDVKM. CDR3 length: 15 residues. CDR3 nucleotides: TGTGCCAGCAGTTTAGGCGGGACAAAATTATACATTCAGTACTTC. The encoded protein is CASSLGGTKLYIQYF.

There are a few counts of this clonotype. J is TRBJ1-1 and V is TRBV6-1; 8 positions match TRBD1. Germline-derived CDR1 and CDR2 are MNHNS and SASEGT. Unmatched junction bases numbered 3, after V lost 0 bases and J lost 3 bases. This CDR3 is 15 amino acids long. Written as DNA, the CDR3 is TGTGCCAGCAGTGAAGCAAGGACAGGGTACACTGAAGCTTTCTTT. This sequence encodes CASSEARTGYTEAFF.

This clonotype occurred many times. The junction differs from germline at one of its ends, possibly a read error. V is TRBV6-2 or TRBV6-3 and J is TRBJ1-5; D might be TRBD1 (5 bases). Looked up from germline, CDR1 is MNHEY and CDR2 is SVGEGT. This CDR3 is built from 12 residues. Here the CDR3 reads CASSYSVGGLDF. CDR3 DNA: TGTGCCAGCAGTTACTCCGTGGGGGGTTTGGATTTT.

This clonotype was picked up many times. This chain uses TRBV28 with TRBJ2-3; D gene uncertain. This CDR3 is 11 amino acids long. With 6 bases removed from V and 2 bases from J, the gap between germline ends came to 3 bases. The V gene's germline CDR1 is MDHEN and CDR2 SYDVKM. CDR3 residues: CASRTTDTQYF. The CDR3 nucleotides read TGTGCCAGCAGGACCACAGATACGCAGTATTTT.

This clonotype was recorded many times. The chain combines TRBV7-3 with TRBJ2-7, with D tentatively TRBD2 (5 bases). The germline V gene encodes CDR1 SGHTA and CDR2 FQGTGA. This CDR3 region has 14 residues. Trimming stripped 1 base from V and 0 bases from J, with 7 bases between. This CDR3 reads CASSLSSASYEQYF. The CDR3 DNA is TGTGCCAGCAGCTTAAGTAGCGCCTCCTACGAGCAGTACTTC.